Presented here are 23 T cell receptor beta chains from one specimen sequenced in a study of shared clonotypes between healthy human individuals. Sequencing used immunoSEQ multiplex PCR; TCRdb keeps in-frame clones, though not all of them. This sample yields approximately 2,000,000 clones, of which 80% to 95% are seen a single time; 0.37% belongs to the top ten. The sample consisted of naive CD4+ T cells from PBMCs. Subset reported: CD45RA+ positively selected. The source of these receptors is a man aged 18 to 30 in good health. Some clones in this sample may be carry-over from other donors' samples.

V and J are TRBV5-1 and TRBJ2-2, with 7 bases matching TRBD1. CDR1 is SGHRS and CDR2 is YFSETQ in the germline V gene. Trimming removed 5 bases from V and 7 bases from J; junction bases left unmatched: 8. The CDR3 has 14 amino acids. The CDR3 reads CASRLTGTSGELFF. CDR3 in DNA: TGCGCCAGCAGATTGACAGGGACAAGCGGGGAGCTGTTTTTT.

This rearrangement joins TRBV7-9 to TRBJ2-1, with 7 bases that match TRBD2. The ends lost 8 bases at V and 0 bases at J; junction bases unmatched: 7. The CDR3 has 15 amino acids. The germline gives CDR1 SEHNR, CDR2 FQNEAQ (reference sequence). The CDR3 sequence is CASRSSGSSYNEQFF. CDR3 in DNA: TGTGCCAGCCGCTCTAGCGGAAGCTCCTACAATGAGCAGTTCTTC.

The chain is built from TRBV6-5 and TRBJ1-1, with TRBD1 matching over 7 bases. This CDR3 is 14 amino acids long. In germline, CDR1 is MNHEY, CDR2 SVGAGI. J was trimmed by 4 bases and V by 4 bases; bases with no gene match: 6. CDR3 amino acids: CASSSGTVPTEAFF. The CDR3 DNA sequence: TGTGCCAGCAGTTCCGGGACAGTCCCCACTGAAGCTTTCTTT.

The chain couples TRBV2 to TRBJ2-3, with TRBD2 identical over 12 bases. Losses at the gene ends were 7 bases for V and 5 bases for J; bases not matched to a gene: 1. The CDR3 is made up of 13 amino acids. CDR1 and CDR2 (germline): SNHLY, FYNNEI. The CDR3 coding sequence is TGTGCCAGCACTAGCGGGAGGGTAGATACGCAGTATTTT. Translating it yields CASTSGRVDTQYF.

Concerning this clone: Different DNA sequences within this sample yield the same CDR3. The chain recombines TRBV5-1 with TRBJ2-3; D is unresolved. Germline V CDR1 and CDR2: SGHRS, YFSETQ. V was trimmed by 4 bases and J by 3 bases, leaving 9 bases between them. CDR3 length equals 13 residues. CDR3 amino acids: CASSVVGTDTQYF. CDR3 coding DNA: TGCGCCAGCAGCGTGGTGGGAACAGATACGCAGTATTTT.

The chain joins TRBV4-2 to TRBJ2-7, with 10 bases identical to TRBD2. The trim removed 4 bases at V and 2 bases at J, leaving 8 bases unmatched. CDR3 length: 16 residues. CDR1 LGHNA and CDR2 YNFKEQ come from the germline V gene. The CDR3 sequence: CASSPSPSGRPYEQYF. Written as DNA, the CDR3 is TGTGCCAGCAGCCCTTCCCCTAGCGGGAGACCCTACGAGCAGTACTTC.

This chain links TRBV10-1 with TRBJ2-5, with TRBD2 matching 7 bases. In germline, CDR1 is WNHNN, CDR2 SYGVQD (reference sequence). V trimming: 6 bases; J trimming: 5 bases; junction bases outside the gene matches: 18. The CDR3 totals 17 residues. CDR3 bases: TGCGCCAGCAGCGACGATCAGGCGGGAGTATTGCGCGAGACCCAGTACTTC. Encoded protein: CASSDDQAGVLRETQYF.

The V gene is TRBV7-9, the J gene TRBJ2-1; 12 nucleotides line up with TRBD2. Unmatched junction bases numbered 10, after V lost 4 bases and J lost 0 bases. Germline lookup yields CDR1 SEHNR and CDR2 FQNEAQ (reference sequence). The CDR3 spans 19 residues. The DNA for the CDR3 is TGTGCCAGCAGCTCAAGGACTAGCGGGAAGCTTAGCTCCTACAATGAGCAGTTCTTC. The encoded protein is CASSSRTSGKLSSYNEQFF.

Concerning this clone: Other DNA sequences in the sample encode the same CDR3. CDR3 nucleotide sequence: TGCGCCAGCAGCTTCTCGGCTGGCAAAAACATTCAGTACTTC. Amino acids: CASSFSAGKNIQYF. This chain connects TRBV5-1 to TRBJ2-4; D gene unclear. The germline V gene encodes CDR1 SGHRS and CDR2 YFSETQ. V was shortened by 2 bases and J by 3 bases, with 9 bases between the two germline ends. The CDR3 runs 14 residues.

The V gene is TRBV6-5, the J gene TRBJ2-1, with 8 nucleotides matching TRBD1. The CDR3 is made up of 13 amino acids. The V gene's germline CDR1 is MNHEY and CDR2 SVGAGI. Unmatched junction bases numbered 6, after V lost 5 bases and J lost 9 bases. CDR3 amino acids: CASSVSGGREQFF. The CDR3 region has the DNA TGTGCCAGCAGTGTATCAGGGGGCCGTGAGCAGTTCTTC.

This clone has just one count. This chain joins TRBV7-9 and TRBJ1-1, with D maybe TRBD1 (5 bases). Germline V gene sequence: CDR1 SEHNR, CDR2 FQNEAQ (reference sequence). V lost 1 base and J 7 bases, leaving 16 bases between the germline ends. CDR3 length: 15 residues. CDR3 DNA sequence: TGTGCCAGCAGCTTAGTAGGCGGGGGAGGTGTTGAAGCTTTCTTT. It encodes CASSLVGGGGVEAFF. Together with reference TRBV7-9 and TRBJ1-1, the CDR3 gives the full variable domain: DTGVSQNPRHKITKRGQNVTFRCDPISEHNRLYWYRQTLGQGPEFLTYFQNEAQLEKSRLLSDRFSAERPKGSFSTLEIQRTEQGDSAMYLCASSLVGGGGVEAFFGQGTRLTVV.

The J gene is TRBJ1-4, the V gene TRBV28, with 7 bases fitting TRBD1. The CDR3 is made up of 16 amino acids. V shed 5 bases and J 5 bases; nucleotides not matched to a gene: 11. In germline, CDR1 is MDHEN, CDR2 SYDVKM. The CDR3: CASSILRDSQNEKLFF. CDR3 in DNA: TGTGCCAGCAGTATCTTACGGGACAGTCAAAATGAAAAACTGTTTTTT.

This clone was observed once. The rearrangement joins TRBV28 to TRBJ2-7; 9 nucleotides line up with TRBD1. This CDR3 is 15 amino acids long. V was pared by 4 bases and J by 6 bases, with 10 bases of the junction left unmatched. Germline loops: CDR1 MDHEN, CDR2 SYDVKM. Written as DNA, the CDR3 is TGTGCCAGCAGTTATAAGGGACAGGGTAGGCGCGAGCAGTACTTC. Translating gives CASSYKGQGRREQYF.

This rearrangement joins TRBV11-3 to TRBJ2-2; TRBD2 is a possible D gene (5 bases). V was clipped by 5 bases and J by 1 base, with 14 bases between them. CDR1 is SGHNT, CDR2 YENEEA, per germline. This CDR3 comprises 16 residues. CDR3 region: CASSPRWSGNTGELFF. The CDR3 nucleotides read TGTGCCAGCAGCCCCCGTTGGAGCGGGAACACCGGGGAGCTGTTTTTT. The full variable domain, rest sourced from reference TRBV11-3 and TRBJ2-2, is EAGVVQSPRYKIIEKKQPVAFWCNPISGHNTLYWYLQNLGQGPELLIRYENEEAVDDSQLPKDRFSAERLKGVDSTLKIQPAELGDSAVYLCASSPRWSGNTGELFFGEGSRLTVL.

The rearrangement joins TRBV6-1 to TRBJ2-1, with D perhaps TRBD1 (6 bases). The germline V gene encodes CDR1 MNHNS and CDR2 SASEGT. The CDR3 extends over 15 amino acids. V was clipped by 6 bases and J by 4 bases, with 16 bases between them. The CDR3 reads CASRATGSYYNEQFF. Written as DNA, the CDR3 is TGTGCCAGCAGAGCTACAGGGTCCTATTACAATGAGCAGTTCTTC.

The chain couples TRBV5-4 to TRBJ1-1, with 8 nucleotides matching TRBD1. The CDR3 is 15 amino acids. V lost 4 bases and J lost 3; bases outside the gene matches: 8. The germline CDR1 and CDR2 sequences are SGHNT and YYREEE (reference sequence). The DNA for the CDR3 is TGTGCCAGCAGCCCGACCGGACAGGGATACACTGAAGCTTTCTTT. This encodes CASSPTGQGYTEAFF.

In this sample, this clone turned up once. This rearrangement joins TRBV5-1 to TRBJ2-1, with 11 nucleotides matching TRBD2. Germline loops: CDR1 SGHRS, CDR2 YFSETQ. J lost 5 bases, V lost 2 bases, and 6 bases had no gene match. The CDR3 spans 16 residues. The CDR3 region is CASSFKVAGGNNEQFF. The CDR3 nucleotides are TGCGCCAGCAGCTTTAAAGTAGCGGGAGGGAACAATGAGCAGTTCTTC.

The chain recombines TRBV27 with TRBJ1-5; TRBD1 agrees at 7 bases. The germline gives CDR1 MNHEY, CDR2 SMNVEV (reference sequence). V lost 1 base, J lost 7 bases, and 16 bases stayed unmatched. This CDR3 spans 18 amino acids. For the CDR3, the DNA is TGTGCCAGCAGTTTATTTTTGATCTTCGGCAGGGGGAAGCAGCCCCAGCATTTT. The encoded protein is CASSLFLIFGRGKQPQHF.

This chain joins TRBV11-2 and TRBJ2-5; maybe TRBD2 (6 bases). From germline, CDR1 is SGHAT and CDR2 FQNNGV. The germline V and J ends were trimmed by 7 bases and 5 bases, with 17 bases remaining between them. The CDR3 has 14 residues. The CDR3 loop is CASTYGMGRETQYF. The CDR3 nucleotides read TGTGCCAGCACCTACGGGATGGGGAGGGAGACCCAGTACTTC.

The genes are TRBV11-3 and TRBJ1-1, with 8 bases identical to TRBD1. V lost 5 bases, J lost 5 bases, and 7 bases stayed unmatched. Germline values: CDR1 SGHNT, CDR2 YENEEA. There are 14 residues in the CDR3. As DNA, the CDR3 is TGTGCCAGCAGCCAGGACACAGGGGGTACTGAAGCTTTCTTT. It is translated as CASSQDTGGTEAFF. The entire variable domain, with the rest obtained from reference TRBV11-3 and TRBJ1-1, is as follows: EAGVVQSPRYKIIEKKQPVAFWCNPISGHNTLYWYLQNLGQGPELLIRYENEEAVDDSQLPKDRFSAERLKGVDSTLKIQPAELGDSAVYLCASSQDTGGTEAFFGQGTRLTVV.

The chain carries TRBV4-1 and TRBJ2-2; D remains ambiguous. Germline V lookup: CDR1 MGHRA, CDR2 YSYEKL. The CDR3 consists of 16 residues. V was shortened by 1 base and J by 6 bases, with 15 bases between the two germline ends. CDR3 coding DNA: TGCGCCAGCAGCCAAGTATGGCCTCTCCCTTCCGGGGAGCTGTTTTTT. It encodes CASSQVWPLPSGELFF.

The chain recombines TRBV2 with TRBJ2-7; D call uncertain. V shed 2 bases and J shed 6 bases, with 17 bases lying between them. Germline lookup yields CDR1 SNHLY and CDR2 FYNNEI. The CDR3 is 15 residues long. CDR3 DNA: TGTGCCAGCAGTGAACGTCTTACCTTGGGCGGCGAGCAGTACTTC. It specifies CASSERLTLGGEQYF. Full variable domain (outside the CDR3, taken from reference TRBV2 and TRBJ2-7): EPEVTQTPSHQVTQMGQEVILRCVPISNHLYFYWYRQILGQKVEFLVSFYNNEISEKSEIFDDQFSVERPDGSNFTLKIRSTKLEDSAMYFCASSERLTLGGEQYFGPGTRLTVT.

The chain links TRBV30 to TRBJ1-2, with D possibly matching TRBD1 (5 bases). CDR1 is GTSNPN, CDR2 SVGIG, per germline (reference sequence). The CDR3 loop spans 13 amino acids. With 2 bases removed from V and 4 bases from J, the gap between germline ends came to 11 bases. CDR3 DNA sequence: TGTGCCTGGAGTCGGGCGGGACCCTATGGCTACACCTTC. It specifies CAWSRAGPYGYTF.